The clone carrying this T cell receptor (beta chain) was observed a single time. What it binds is unknown. The data derive from a study of radiation and T cells in renal cell carcinoma. Study-level background: Nephrectomy followed 15 Gy stereotactic body radiation by 4 weeks. Study-level findings and limits: Top tumor clonotypes rose in blood 2 weeks post-radiation, then contracted.

From germline, CDR1 is SGHTA and CDR2 FQGNSA. CDR3 size: 14 residues. V was cut by 5 bases and J by 6 bases, with 15 bases left in between. Profiling relied on immunoSEQ multiplex PCR, and the TCRdb table lists in-frame clones only, not all of them. The sample has around 75,000 clones; over 80% are singletons. Time point specified: blood 2 weeks post-SBRT. As for treatment: 15 Gy SBRT to primary tumor, nephrectomy 4 weeks later. Serial blood draws occurred at baseline and 2 and 4 weeks post-SBRT. The source is a man aged 60 to 75 with renal cell carcinoma. This material consisted of blood, taken from a patient whose treatment included radiotherapy and nephrectomy. The chain employs TRBV7-2 and TRBJ2-3; D is perhaps TRBD2 (6 bases). The CDR3 is CASSAKRAGDTQYF. DNA for the CDR3: TGTGCCAGCAGCGCCAAGCGGGCCGGGGATACGCAGTATTTT.